The sequence of this T cell receptor beta chain was determined in a study of T cell responses to AZD1222 COVID-19 vaccine. Study-wide findings and caveats: All repertoire sampling was performed exclusively after the peak T cell response.

On this clone: Its antigen is not known.

This table comes from immunoSEQ multiplex PCR, and its TCRdb copy is limited to in-frame clones, with some not included. Of about 110,000 clones in the sample, approximately 88% were seen once. The CDR3 is made up of 14 amino acids. Germline lookup yields CDR1 LNHDA and CDR2 SQIVND (reference sequence). The V segment lost 5 bases and the J segment 1 base; nucleotides outside the gene matches: 4. The origin of this receptor is an adult in good health. The genes are TRBV19 and TRBJ1-1, with TRBD1 matching 7 bases. The material was peripheral blood, obtained on day 0 of MenACWY control vaccination. The CDR3 DNA follows: TGTGCCAGTAGTCGGGACAGACCGAACACTGAAGCTTTCTTT. Protein sequence: CASSRDRPNTEAFF. Complete variable domain (other parts from reference TRBV19 and TRBJ1-1): DGGITQSPKYLFRKEGQNVTLSCEQNLNHDAMYWYRQDPGQGLRLIYYSQIVNDFQKGDIAEGYSVSREKKESFPLTVTSAQKNPTAFYLCASSRDRPNTEAFFGQGTRLTVV.